Below, one T cell receptor (beta chain) is given with its context. This receptor's antigen is unknown. No base qualities exist here, and no much larger clone lies one base off it. These data belong to a study of blood T cell repertoires in COVID-19 (dated by TCRdb to 2020 to 2021). At the level of the whole study: Samples from collaborators originated in the United States, Italy and Spain and spanned both the acute and convalescent phases of COVID-19. The sample metadata nearly always contained a de-identified subject ID, COVID-19 status, age in years and sex. Subjects who had been exposed to COVID-19, were actively infected with it, or had recovered from it provided the deeply sampled blood TCRbeta repertoires that made up the dataset. The samples were drawn from the first 160 participants of the ongoing ImmuneRACE study and from over 950 subjects provided by 6 global collaborators. Where available, HLA class I and class II types were taken from metadata supplied by the sample provider and were not determined by assay-based typing. The repertoires were released in a freely available public database intended as a resource for research on the immune response to SARS-CoV-2. The material from the prospective study consisted of cDNA or gDNA derived from T cells, B-cell-depleted T cells, or PBMCs. What the study reported, not specific to this receptor: The amount of clinical and demographic metadata varied by source and participant and was provided uncurated.

Taken from cysteine to phenylalanine, the CDR3 has 12 residues. The CDR3 DNA has 36 bases and is translated from base 1. Germline trimming amounts to 7 bases on V and 7 bases on J, with 4 as the count of junction bases outside the gene matches. CDR1 and CDR2 are drawn from the germline V gene: MNHEY, SVGAGI. The immunoSEQ Assay, a bias-controlled multiplex PCR, was used to amplify TCRbeta CDR3 regions from genomic DNA. On the study's bioinformatics: The number of nucleated cells in each sample was estimated by amplification of reference gene primers within the assay. Sequence reads were collapsed and filtered to measure the absolute abundance of every unique TCRbeta CDR3 rearrangement. For each sample, productive Simpson clonality was calculated as the square root of Simpson's diversity index over productive rearrangements. What TCRdb holds here is the immuneACCESS table cut down to in-frame rearrangements. Part of the clones is not present; checked against another copy, under half of the missing clones reflect an unresolved V gene, and the others are unexplained. The D gene and trimming were derived from the DNA, and the V and J assignments and clone size from that table. For this sample there are nearly 200,000 clones; 84% appear just once. The ten biggest clones cover approximately 5% of the sample.

The collaborating institutions used their own protocols to collect whole blood in K2EDTA tubes. For TCRbeta analysis, collaborator samples were shipped as frozen whole blood, as isolated PBMCs, or as DNA extracted from either sample type. The clonotype was recovered from a woman aged 65 to 85 with active or convalescent COVID-19. The chain is made from TRBV6-5 and TRBJ1-5, and 7 junctional nucleotides match TRBD1. What was sequenced was peripheral blood. CDR3 loop: CASKEGAQPQHF. The DNA sequence is TGTGCCAGCAAAGAGGGGGCCCAGCCCCAGCATTTT.